The 11 T cell receptor beta chains given below trace back to one sample, sequenced in a study of shared clonotypes between healthy human individuals. The table came from immunoSEQ multiplex PCR; TCRdb's copy has only in-frame clones and leaves some out. Among about 2.2 million clones listed, 93% were seen once. CD45RO-negative, CCR7-positively selected cells formed the naive CD8 fraction, excluding terminally differentiated effector memory CD45RA+ cells. The source material was naive CD8+ T cells from PBMCs. These receptors were collected from a man aged 18 to 29 in good health. Some clones in this sample may be carry-over from other donors' samples.

The chain uses TRBV2 and TRBJ2-7, with D possibly matching TRBD2 (6 bases). The CDR3 covers 14 residues. The V gene's germline CDR1 is SNHLY and CDR2 FYNNEI. Trimming removed 6 bases at V and 3 bases at J, with 15 bases between. The CDR3 here is CASSPRGAGYEQYF. CDR3 nucleotides: TGTGCCAGCAGCCCGCGGGGAGCGGGCTACGAGCAGTACTTC.

This chain uses TRBV10-3 with TRBJ1-1, with D possibly matching TRBD1 (5 bases). This CDR3 spans 13 amino acids. V lost 8 bases and J lost 4, with 14 bases in between. Germline CDR1 is ENHRY and CDR2 is SYGVKD. CDR3 sequence (DNA): TGTGCCATCCTAGGCAGTGGGGGCACTGAAGCTTTCTTT. It specifies CAILGSGGTEAFF.

The chain uses TRBV7-9 and TRBJ2-2; no clear D. Germline CDR1 reads SEHNR; CDR2 reads FQNEAQ (reference sequence). The ends were cut back, 2 bases at V and 9 bases at J, with 7 bases in the middle. The CDR3 sequence is 12 residues long. The CDR3 sequence is CASSLFGRELFF. CDR3 sequence (DNA): TGTGCCAGCAGCTTATTTGGTCGGGAGCTGTTTTTT.

The genes are TRBV5-8 and TRBJ1-2; tentatively, D is TRBD1 (5 bases). The CDR3 runs 14 residues. The germline gives CDR1 SGHTS, CDR2 YDEGEE. The V end was cut by 2 bases, the J end by 3 bases, with 11 bases between. CDR3 loop: CASSFAGTYYGYTF. DNA of the CDR3: TGTGCCAGCAGCTTCGCCGGGACCTACTATGGCTACACCTTC.

The rearrangement uses TRBV25-1 and TRBJ2-1; 9 positions match TRBD2. This CDR3 has 16 amino acids. The V segment lost 4 bases and the J segment 6 bases; nucleotides outside the gene matches: 10. The V gene's germline CDR1 is MGHDK and CDR2 SYGVNS. In nucleotides, the CDR3 is TGTGCCAGCAGTGGTAGCGGGAGCTGGGAAATCAATGAGCAGTTCTTC. Its protein is CASSGSGSWEINEQFF.

Comments on this clone: This sample also contains other DNA sequences that code for the same CDR3. J is TRBJ2-7 and V is TRBV29-1; D could derive from TRBD1 or TRBD2 (7 bases each). Per germline, CDR1 SQVTM and CDR2 ANQGSEA. The V and J ends lost 6 bases and 6 bases respectively, with 15 bases between them. The CDR3 loop spans 12 amino acids. This CDR3 reads CSVWEGASEQYF. CDR3 bases: TGCAGCGTCTGGGAGGGGGCTAGCGAGCAGTACTTC.

This chain joins TRBV27 and TRBJ1-1, with TRBD1 matching 7 bases. V trimming: 4 bases; J trimming: 0 bases; junction bases outside the gene matches: 8. The CDR3 is made up of 16 amino acids. Germline V gives CDR1 MNHEY, CDR2 SMNVEV (reference sequence). CDR3 in amino acids: CASSSPRTGMNTEAFF. The CDR3 DNA reads TGTGCCAGCAGTTCCCCTCGGACAGGCATGAACACTGAAGCTTTCTTT.

The chain uses TRBV7-8 and TRBJ1-1; possibly TRBD1 for D (5 bases). V gave up 5 bases and J gave up 4 bases, with 17 bases separating them. This CDR3 contains 15 residues. Germline assignment: CDR1 SGHVS and CDR2 FQNEAQ. CDR3 residues: CASSPGDFRVTEAFF. CDR3 DNA sequence: TGTGCCAGCAGCCCGGGGGACTTTCGGGTCACTGAAGCTTTCTTT. Supplemented by reference TRBV7-8 and TRBJ1-1, the full variable domain reads GAGVSQSPRYKVAKRGQDVALRCDPISGHVSLFWYQQALGQGPEFLTYFQNEAQLDKSGLPSDRFFAERPEGSVSTLKIQRTQQEDSAVYLCASSPGDFRVTEAFFGQGTRLTVV.

The chain couples TRBV9 to TRBJ2-7; TRBD2 matches 7 bases. V was pared by 0 bases and J by 5 bases, with 8 bases of the junction left unmatched. Germline lookup yields CDR1 SGDLS and CDR2 YYNGEE. This CDR3 region has 15 residues. Here the CDR3 DNA reads TGTGCCAGCAGCGTAGAGCAGGGAGGGGTCCACGAGCAGTACTTC. Amino acids: CASSVEQGGVHEQYF.

The chain links TRBV2 to TRBJ1-3; D is ambiguous. CDR1 and CDR2 from the germline V gene are SNHLY and FYNNEI. Trimming removed 11 bases at V and 1 base at J, with 15 bases between. The CDR3 consists of 14 residues. The CDR3 protein is CASQSMGSGNTIYF. For the CDR3, the DNA is TGTGCCTCCCAATCTATGGGGTCTGGAAACACCATATATTTT.

This chain uses TRBV29-1 with TRBJ2-7; D ambiguous. Germline V lookup: CDR1 SQVTM, CDR2 ANQGSEA. The CDR3 extends over 11 amino acids. The ends were cut back, 6 bases at V and 2 bases at J, with 8 bases in the middle. The CDR3 bases are TGCAGCGTGACGGCGACCTACGAGCAGTACTTC. It encodes CSVTATYEQYF.